The next 19 T cell receptor beta chains were all read from a single sample in a study of identical twins. TCRdb itself ran the 5' RACE reads through MiXCR, one entry per CDR3 protein. The sample includes approximately 700,000 distinct CDR3 sequences, 6% to 6.5% of them seen just once. Material for sequencing was naive T cells sorted from blood. The source is a young man in good health.

This clonotype has a count of ten or more. This chain links TRBV6-1 with TRBJ1-5; 9 bases are shared with TRBD1. V lost 6 bases to trimming and J lost 5 bases; unmatched junction nucleotides: 11. This CDR3 spans 16 amino acids. Germline V gives CDR1 MNHNS, CDR2 SASEGT. CDR3 in amino acids: CASRPHPGQGYQPQHF. The CDR3 coding sequence is TGTGCCAGCAGACCTCACCCGGGACAGGGTTATCAGCCCCAGCATTTT.

The genes are TRBV10-2 and TRBJ2-5; D may be TRBD2 (6 bases). The CDR3 runs to 11 residues. Per the germline V gene, CDR1 is WSHSY and CDR2 is SAAADI. V lost 9 bases and J 5 bases, leaving 10 bases between the germline ends. This CDR3 is CARTTRETQYF. CDR3 coding DNA: TGCGCCAGGACGACTAGGGAGACCCAGTACTTC.

The chain combines TRBV6-1 with TRBJ2-7, with 7 bases matching TRBD2. This CDR3 has 13 residues. CDR1 is MNHNS, CDR2 SASEGT, per germline. The J segment lost 7 bases and the V segment lost 5 bases, leaving 8 bases of the junction unmatched. In DNA form, the CDR3 reads TGTGCCAGCAGTCCCCCCCCCGGGAGGGAGCAGTACTTC. Translated, it gives CASSPPPGREQYF.

This clonotype was picked up many times. V is TRBV7-2 and J is TRBJ2-7; D may be TRBD2 (5 bases). This CDR3 region has 13 residues. V was cut by 2 bases and J by 6 bases, with 11 bases left in between. The V gene's germline CDR1 is SGHTA and CDR2 FQGNSA. CDR3: CASSLSRVPEQYF. The DNA of the CDR3 is TGTGCCAGCAGCTTATCGAGGGTTCCCGAGCAGTACTTC.

As concerns this clonotype: An end of the junction differs from the germline gene, which may be a read error. This chain joins TRBV12-3 or TRBV12-4 and TRBJ2-5; TRBD1 matches at 7 bases. The CDR3 is 13 residues long. CDR3 in amino acids: CAGSPDRSVAQYF. DNA of the CDR3: TGTGCCGGCAGTCCGGACAGGTCCGTTGCCCAGTACTTC.

This clonotype was counted many times. CDR3 bases: TGCGCCAGCAGCACCGGGACGGACCTGAACACTGAAGCTTTCTTT. Protein: CASSTGTDLNTEAFF. The chain employs TRBV5-1 and TRBJ1-1; D perhaps matches TRBD1 (5 bases). Germline V gene lookup returns CDR1 SGHRS and CDR2 YFSETQ. The CDR3 covers 15 residues. V lost 4 bases and J 0 bases, leaving 13 bases between the germline ends.

The chain has TRBV7-9 and TRBJ2-7; D could derive from TRBD1 or TRBD2 (5 bases each). This CDR3 spans 14 amino acids. The V end lost 3 bases, the J end lost 2 bases, and 11 bases lay between the germline ends. Germline values: CDR1 SEHNR, CDR2 FQNEAQ (reference sequence). The CDR3 coding sequence is TGTGCCAGCAGCTTGGGAGCACAGGCCTACGAGCAGTACTTC. This gives the protein CASSLGAQAYEQYF.

Many counts were recorded for this clonotype. The rearrangement joins TRBV20-1 to TRBJ2-3, with 7 bases fitting TRBD1. The CDR3 has 15 residues. Trimming cost V 4 bases and J 1 base; bases outside gene matches: 8. CDR1 and CDR2 (germline): DFQATT, SNEGSKA (reference sequence). CDR3 residues: CSATEGGRGTDTQYF. In DNA form, the CDR3 reads TGCAGTGCTACAGAAGGGGGCCGAGGCACAGATACGCAGTATTTT.

This clonotype was counted ten times or more. V and J are TRBV20-1 and TRBJ1-2; D is possibly TRBD1 (5 bases). The CDR3 covers 13 residues. Germline V gene lookup returns CDR1 DFQATT and CDR2 SNEGSKA (reference sequence). The CDR3: CSSGRQTNYGYTF. As DNA, the CDR3 is TGCAGCTCCGGGAGACAGACTAACTATGGCTACACCTTC.

The genes are TRBV19 and TRBJ1-1; 8 positions agree with TRBD1. This CDR3 comprises 16 residues. The V segment lost 7 bases and the J segment 0 bases; nucleotides outside the gene matches: 10. Germline CDR1 LNHDA, CDR2 SQIVND (reference sequence). In DNA, the CDR3 is TGTGCCAGTACTCAGGGGGCAGGTAGGATGAACACTGAAGCTTTCTTT. Translated: CASTQGAGRMNTEAFF.

This clonotype appeared a few times. The rearrangement uses TRBV7-2 and TRBJ2-4, with 7 bases aligning to TRBD2. CDR3 length: 16 amino acids. The V and J ends lost 2 bases and 2 bases, in that order; junction bases with no gene match: 6. Germline V gene lookup returns CDR1 SGHTA and CDR2 FQGNSA. CDR3 bases: TGTGCCAGCAGCTTACGGCGGGAGTTAACCAAAAACATTCAGTACTTC. Protein: CASSLRRELTKNIQYF. Using reference TRBV7-2 and TRBJ2-4 for the parts outside the CDR3, the full variable domain is GAGVSQSPSNKVTEKGKDVELRCDPISGHTALYWYRQSLGQGLEFLIYFQGNSAPDKSGLPSDRFSAERTGGSVSTLTIQRTQQEDSAVYLCASSLRRELTKNIQYFGAGTRLSVL.

This clonotype has a handful of counts. V gene TRBV5-1 combines with J gene TRBJ2-2, with D possibly being TRBD2 (5 bases). The CDR3 consists of 15 residues. CDR1 and CDR2 from the germline V gene are SGHRS and YFSETQ. V was shortened by 4 bases and J by 6 bases, with 16 bases between the two germline ends. The CDR3 DNA reads TGCGCCAGCAGCCCGACTACCTCTGGCTCCGGGGAGCTGTTTTTT. Amino acids: CASSPTTSGSGELFF.

The J gene is TRBJ2-1, the V gene TRBV5-1; 10 bases are a match to TRBD2. The CDR3 length is 17 residues. Germline lookup yields CDR1 SGHRS and CDR2 YFSETQ. The V segment lost 0 bases and the J segment 7 bases; nucleotides outside the gene matches: 10. The CDR3 DNA sequence: TGCGCCAGCAGCTTGGCTCGGTCTAGCGGGAGTCTTAATGAGCAGTTCTTC. Residues: CASSLARSSGSLNEQFF. The entire variable domain, with the rest obtained from reference TRBV5-1 and TRBJ2-1, is as follows: KAGVTQTPRYLIKTRGQQVTLSCSPISGHRSVSWYQQTPGQGLQFLFEYFSETQRNKGNFPGRFSGRQFSNSRSEMNVSTLELGDSALYLCASSLARSSGSLNEQFFGPGTRLTVL.

This clonotype was counted many times. The chain is built from TRBV12-3 or TRBV12-4 and TRBJ2-1, with 13 bases aligning to TRBD2. J gave up 6 bases and V 5 bases, and 1 base lay outside the gene matches. This CDR3 is built from 14 residues. In DNA form, the CDR3 reads TGTGCCAGCAGTAGGACTAGCGGGAGCAATGAGCAGTTCTTC. It translates to CASSRTSGSNEQFF.

In its sample, this clonotype was seen many times. The J gene is TRBJ1-1, the V gene TRBV20-1; D is uncertain. CDR3 length equals 14 residues. Germline CDR1 is DFQATT and CDR2 is SNEGSKA (reference sequence). Trimming removed 1 base from V and 0 bases from J, with 9 bases in between. DNA of the CDR3: TGCAGTGCTAGAGGAAACAGTATGAACACTGAAGCTTTCTTT. It translates to CSARGNSMNTEAFF.

This clonotype showed up many times. The chain is built from TRBV10-3 and TRBJ1-5, with D possibly TRBD1 on 5 matching bases. The CDR3 totals 14 residues. Looked up from germline, CDR1 is ENHRY and CDR2 is SYGVKD. V was cut by 10 bases and J by 4 bases, with 17 bases left in between. In DNA form, the CDR3 reads TGTGCCACTGGGCCGGTGGGGGTGAATCAGCCCCAGCATTTT. This sequence encodes CATGPVGVNQPQHF.

This clonotype came up many times. V is TRBV10-1 and J is TRBJ2-1; 11 nucleotides agree with TRBD2. The CDR3 extends over 16 amino acids. J was trimmed by 7 bases and V by 3 bases; bases with no gene match: 8. CDR1 and CDR2 from the germline V gene are WNHNN and SYGVQD (reference sequence). The CDR3 DNA reads TGCGCCAGCAGTGATAGAACTAGCGGGAGTAGAAATGAGCAGTTCTTC. This codes for CASSDRTSGSRNEQFF.

This clonotype was seen ten or more times. The chain recombines TRBV7-9 with TRBJ2-7; D gene uncertain. V was shortened by 5 bases and J by 6 bases, with 11 bases between the two germline ends. This CDR3 comprises 12 residues. Germline V gene sequence: CDR1 SEHNR, CDR2 FQNEAQ (reference sequence). In DNA, the CDR3 is TGTGCCAGCAGCCCTCAAGGTGGCGAGCAGTACGTC. It codes for CASSPQGGEQYV.

This clonotype was observed a few times. V and J are TRBV5-1 and TRBJ2-5; 8 nucleotides match TRBD1. The germline gives CDR1 SGHRS, CDR2 YFSETQ. After removal of 7 bases from V and 0 bases from J, the junction contained 8 bases not matched to a gene. This CDR3 spans 15 amino acids. Here the CDR3 reads CASEETGEYQETQYF. In nucleotides, the CDR3 is TGCGCCAGCGAAGAGACAGGGGAGTACCAAGAGACCCAGTACTTC.